Listed here is a single T cell receptor (beta chain). This sample is part of a study of blood T cell repertoires in COVID-19. Whole-study context: The cDNA or gDNA used as material had been derived from T cells, B-cell-depleted T cells, or PBMCs.

The table came from immunoSEQ multiplex PCR; TCRdb's copy has only in-frame clones and leaves some out. The sample contains 25,000 to 30,000 clones, around 88% of which appear only once. V was pared by 5 bases and J by 10 bases, with 9 bases of the junction left unmatched. Germline V CDR1 and CDR2: SGHAT, FQNNGV. CDR3 size: 15 residues. This sequence originates from a human donor in a cohort sampled during active COVID-19. V gene TRBV11-2 combines with J gene TRBJ1-6, with TRBD1 matching over 9 bases. The specimen sequenced was peripheral blood. The chain's CDR3 is CASSEQGASGSPLHF. DNA of the CDR3: TGTGCCAGCAGCGAACAGGGGGCTTCGGGGTCACCCCTCCACTTT. The full variable domain, in which reference TRBV11-2 and TRBJ1-6 provide the parts outside the CDR3, is EAGVAQSPRYKIIEKRQSVAFWCNPISGHATLYWYQQILGQGPKLLIQFQNNGVVDDSQLPKDRFSAERLKGVDSTLKIQPAKLEDSAVYLCASSEQGASGSPLHFGNGTRLTVT.